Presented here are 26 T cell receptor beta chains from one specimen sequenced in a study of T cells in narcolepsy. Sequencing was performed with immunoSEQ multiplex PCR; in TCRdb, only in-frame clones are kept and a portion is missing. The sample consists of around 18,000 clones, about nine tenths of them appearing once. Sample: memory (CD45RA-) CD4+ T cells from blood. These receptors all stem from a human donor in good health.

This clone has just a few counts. The CDR3 region has the DNA TGTGCCAGCAGCTTAGCGGGACAGACACACCAGCATTTT. The encoded protein is CASSLAGQTHQHF. The gene calls are TRBV7-3 and TRBJ1-5; 7 bases line up with TRBD1. Losses at the gene ends were 2 bases for V and 12 bases for J; bases not matched to a gene: 7. The germline V gene has CDR1 SGHTA and CDR2 FQGTGA. The length of the CDR3 is 13 residues.

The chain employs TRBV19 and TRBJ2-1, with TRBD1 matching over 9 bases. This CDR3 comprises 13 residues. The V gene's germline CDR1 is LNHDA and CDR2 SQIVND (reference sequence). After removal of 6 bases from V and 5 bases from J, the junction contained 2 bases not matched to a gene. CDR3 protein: CASRDRGNNEQFF. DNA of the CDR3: TGTGCCAGTAGAGACAGGGGGAACAATGAGCAGTTCTTC.

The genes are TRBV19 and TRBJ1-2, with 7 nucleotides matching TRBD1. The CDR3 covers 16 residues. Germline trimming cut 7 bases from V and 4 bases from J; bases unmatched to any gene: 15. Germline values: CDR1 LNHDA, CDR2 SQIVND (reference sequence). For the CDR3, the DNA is TGTGCCAGTACCCCATACGGGACAGCCAAATCCTATGGCTACACCTTC. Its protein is CASTPYGTAKSYGYTF. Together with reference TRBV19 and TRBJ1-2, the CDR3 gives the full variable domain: DGGITQSPKYLFRKEGQNVTLSCEQNLNHDAMYWYRQDPGQGLRLIYYSQIVNDFQKGDIAEGYSVSREKKESFPLTVTSAQKNPTAFYLCASTPYGTAKSYGYTFGSGTRLTVV.

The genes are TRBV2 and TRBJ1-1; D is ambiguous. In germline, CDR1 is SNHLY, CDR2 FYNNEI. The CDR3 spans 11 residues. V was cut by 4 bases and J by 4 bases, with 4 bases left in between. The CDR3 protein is CASSAVTEAFF. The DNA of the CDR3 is TGTGCCAGCAGTGCCGTCACTGAAGCTTTCTTT.

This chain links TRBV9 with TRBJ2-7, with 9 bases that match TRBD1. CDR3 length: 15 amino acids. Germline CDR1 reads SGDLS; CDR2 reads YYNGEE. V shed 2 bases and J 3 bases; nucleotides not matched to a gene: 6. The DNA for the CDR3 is TGTGCCAGCAGCGTCAGACAGGGGGGCCTCTACGAGCAGTACTTC. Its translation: CASSVRQGGLYEQYF.

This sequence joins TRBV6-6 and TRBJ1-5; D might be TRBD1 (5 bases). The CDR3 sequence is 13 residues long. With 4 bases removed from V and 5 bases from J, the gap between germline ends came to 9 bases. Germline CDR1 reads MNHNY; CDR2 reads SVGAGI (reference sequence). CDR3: CASSWGGDQPQHF. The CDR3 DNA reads TGTGCCAGCAGTTGGGGCGGGGATCAGCCCCAGCATTTT.

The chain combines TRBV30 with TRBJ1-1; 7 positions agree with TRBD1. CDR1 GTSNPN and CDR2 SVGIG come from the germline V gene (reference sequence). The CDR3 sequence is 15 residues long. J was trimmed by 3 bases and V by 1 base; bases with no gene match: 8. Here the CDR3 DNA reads TGTGCCTGGAGTGCAGCGACAGGGAGGGACACTGAAGCTTTCTTT. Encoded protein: CAWSAATGRDTEAFF.

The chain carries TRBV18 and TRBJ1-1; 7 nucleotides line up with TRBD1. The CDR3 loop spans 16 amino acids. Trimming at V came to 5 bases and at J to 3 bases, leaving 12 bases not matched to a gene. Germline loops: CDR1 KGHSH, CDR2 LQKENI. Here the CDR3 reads CASSALLDQGDTEAFF. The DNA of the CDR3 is TGTGCCAGCTCAGCACTCCTCGACCAGGGGGACACTGAAGCTTTCTTT.

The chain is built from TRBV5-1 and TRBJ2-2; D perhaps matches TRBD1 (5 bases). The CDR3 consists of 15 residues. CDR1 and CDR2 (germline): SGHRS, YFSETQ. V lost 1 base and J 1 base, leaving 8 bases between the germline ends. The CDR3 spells CASSLRTQNTGELFF. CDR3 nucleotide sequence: TGCGCCAGCAGCTTGAGGACACAGAACACCGGGGAGCTGTTTTTT.

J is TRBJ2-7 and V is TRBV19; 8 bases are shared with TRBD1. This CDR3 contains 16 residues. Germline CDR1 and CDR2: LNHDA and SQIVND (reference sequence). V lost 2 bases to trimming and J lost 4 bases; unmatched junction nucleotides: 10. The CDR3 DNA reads TGTGCCAGTAGTATAAGAGCCGGGACAGGAAGTTACGAGCAGTACTTC. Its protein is CASSIRAGTGSYEQYF.

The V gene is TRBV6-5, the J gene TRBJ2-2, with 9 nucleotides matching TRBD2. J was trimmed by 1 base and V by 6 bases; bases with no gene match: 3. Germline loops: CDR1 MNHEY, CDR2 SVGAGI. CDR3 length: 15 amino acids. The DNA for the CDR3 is TGTGCCAGCAGGCTGACTAGCGGGAACACCGGGGAGCTGTTTTTT. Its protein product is CASRLTSGNTGELFF.

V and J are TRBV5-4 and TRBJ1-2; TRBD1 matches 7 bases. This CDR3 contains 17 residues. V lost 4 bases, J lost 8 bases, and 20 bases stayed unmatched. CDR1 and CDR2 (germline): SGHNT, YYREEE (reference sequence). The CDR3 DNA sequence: TGTGCCAGCAGCCCGCCTAGACAGGGCCGAACGCAACTGGGCTACACCTTC. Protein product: CASSPPRQGRTQLGYTF.

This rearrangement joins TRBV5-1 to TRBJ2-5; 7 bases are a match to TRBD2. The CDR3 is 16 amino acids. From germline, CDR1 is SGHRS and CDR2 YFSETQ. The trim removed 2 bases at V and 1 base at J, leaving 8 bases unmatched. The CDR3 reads CASSFLGSGAQETQYF. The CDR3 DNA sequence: TGCGCCAGCAGCTTCTTGGGGAGCGGGGCCCAAGAGACCCAGTACTTC.

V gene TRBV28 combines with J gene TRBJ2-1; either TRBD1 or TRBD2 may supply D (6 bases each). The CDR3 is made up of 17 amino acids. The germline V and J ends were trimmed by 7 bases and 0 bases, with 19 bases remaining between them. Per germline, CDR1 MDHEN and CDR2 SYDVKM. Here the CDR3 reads CASTSAGQPSSYNEQFF. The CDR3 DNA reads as TGTGCCAGCACCTCCGCGGGACAACCCTCCTCCTACAATGAGCAGTTCTTC.

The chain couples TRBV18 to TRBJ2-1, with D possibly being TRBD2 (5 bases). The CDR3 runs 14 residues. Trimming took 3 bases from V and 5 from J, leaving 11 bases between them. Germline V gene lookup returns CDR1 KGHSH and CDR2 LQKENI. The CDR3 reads CASSPQHGNNEQFF. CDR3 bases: TGTGCCAGCTCACCCCAGCACGGGAACAATGAGCAGTTCTTC.

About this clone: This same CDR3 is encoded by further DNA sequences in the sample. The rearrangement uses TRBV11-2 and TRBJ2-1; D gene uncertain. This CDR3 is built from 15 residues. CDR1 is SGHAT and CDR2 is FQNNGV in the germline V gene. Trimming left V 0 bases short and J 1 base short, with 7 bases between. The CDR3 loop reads CASSLEGSSYNEQFF. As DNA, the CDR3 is TGTGCCAGCAGCTTAGAGGGTAGTTCCTACAATGAGCAGTTCTTC. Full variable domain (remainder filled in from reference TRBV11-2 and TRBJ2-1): EAGVAQSPRYKIIEKRQSVAFWCNPISGHATLYWYQQILGQGPKLLIQFQNNGVVDDSQLPKDRFSAERLKGVDSTLKIQPAKLEDSAVYLCASSLEGSSYNEQFFGPGTRLTVL.

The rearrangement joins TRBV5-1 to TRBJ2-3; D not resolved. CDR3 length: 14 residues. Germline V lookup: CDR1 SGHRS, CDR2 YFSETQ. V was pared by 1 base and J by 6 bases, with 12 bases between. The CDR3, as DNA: TGCGCCAGCAGCTTGTCCGTAGATATGGATACGCAGTATTTT. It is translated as CASSLSVDMDTQYF. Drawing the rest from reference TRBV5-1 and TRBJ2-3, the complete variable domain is KAGVTQTPRYLIKTRGQQVTLSCSPISGHRSVSWYQQTPGQGLQFLFEYFSETQRNKGNFPGRFSGRQFSNSRSEMNVSTLELGDSALYLCASSLSVDMDTQYFGPGTRLTVL.

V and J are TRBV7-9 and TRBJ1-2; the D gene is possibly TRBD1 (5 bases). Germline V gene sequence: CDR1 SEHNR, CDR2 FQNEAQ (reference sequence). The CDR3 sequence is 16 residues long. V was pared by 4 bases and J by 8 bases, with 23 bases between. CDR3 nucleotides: TGTGCCAGCAGCTCAGGCAGGGTCTGGGAGAGTGGGGGCTACACCTTC. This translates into CASSSGRVWESGGYTF. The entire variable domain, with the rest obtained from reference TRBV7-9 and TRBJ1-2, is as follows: DTGVSQNPRHKITKRGQNVTFRCDPISEHNRLYWYRQTLGQGPEFLTYFQNEAQLEKSRLLSDRFSAERPKGSFSTLEIQRTEQGDSAMYLCASSSGRVWESGGYTFGSGTRLTVV.

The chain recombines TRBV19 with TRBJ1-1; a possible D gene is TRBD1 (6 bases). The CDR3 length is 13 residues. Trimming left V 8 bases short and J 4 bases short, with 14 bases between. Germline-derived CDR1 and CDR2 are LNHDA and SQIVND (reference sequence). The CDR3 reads CASWYRVGTEAFF. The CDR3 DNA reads TGTGCCAGTTGGTACAGGGTTGGCACTGAAGCTTTCTTT.

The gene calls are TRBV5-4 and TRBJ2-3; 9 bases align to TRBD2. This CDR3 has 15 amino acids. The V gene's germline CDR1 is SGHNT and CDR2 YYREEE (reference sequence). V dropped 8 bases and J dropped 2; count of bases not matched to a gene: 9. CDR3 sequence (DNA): TGTGCCAGTACAACCCTAGCGGGATACACAGATACGCAGTATTTT. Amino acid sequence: CASTTLAGYTDTQYF.

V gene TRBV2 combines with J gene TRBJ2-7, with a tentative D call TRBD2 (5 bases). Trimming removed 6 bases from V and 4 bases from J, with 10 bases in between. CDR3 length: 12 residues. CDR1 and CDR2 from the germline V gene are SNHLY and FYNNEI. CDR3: CASRSGVYEQYF. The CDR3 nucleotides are TGTGCCAGCAGGTCCGGGGTTTACGAGCAGTACTTC.

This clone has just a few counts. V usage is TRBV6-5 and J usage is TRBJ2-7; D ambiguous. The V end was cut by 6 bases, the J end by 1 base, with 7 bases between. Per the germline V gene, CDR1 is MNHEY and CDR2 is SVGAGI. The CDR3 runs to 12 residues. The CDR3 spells CASSRSSYEQYF. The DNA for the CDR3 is TGTGCCAGCAGCCGCTCATCCTACGAGCAGTACTTC.

CDR3 amino acids: CASSYADTQYF. CDR3 in DNA: TGTGCCAGCAGTTACGCAGATACGCAGTATTTT. The chain combines TRBV6-6 with TRBJ2-3, with D unclear. With 2 bases removed from V and 4 bases from J, the gap between germline ends came to 1 base. CDR3 length: 11 residues. Germline-derived CDR1 and CDR2 are MNHNY and SVGAGI (reference sequence).

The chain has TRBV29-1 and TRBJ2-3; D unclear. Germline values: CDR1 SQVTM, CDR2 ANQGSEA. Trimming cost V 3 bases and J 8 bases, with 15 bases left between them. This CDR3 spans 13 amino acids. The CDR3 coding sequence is TGCAGCGTTGATGAGCTCGTAGGCGGTACGCAGTATTTT. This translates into CSVDELVGGTQYF.

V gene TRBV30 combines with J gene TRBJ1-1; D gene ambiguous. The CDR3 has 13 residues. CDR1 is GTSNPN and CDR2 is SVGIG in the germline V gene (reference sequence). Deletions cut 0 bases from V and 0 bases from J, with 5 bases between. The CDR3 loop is CAWSVSLNTEAFF. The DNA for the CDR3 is TGTGCCTGGAGTGTATCACTGAACACTGAAGCTTTCTTT.

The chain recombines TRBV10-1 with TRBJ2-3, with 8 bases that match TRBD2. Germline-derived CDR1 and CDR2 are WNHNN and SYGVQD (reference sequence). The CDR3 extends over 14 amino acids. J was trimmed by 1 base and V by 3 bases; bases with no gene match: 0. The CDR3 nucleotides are TGCGCCAGCAGTGATAGCGGGGGCACAGATACGCAGTATTTT. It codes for CASSDSGGTDTQYF.